The 27 T cell receptor beta chains below were found in one sample sequenced in a study of T cell clones after liver transplantation. Profiling relied on immunoSEQ multiplex PCR, and the TCRdb table lists in-frame clones only, not all of them. This repertoire shows around 100,000 clones, around 84% found once; its top ten account for approximately 3%. Sequencing was performed on CD4+ T cells from blood, taken around 44 months after liver transplant. These receptors were obtained from a human patient who received a liver transplant. Certain T cells may be donor cells from the graft.

This clone was observed once. The rearrangement uses TRBV9 and TRBJ2-1; D is undetermined. Germline lookup yields CDR1 SGDLS and CDR2 YYNGEE. CDR3 length equals 16 residues. The V end was cut by 3 bases, the J end by 3 bases, with 16 bases between. The CDR3 DNA follows: TGTGCCAGCAGCGACCCCCACCTTTCAGGCTACAATGAGCAGTTCTTC. Translation: CASSDPHLSGYNEQFF.

The gene calls are TRBV30 and TRBJ1-5; perhaps TRBD1 as D (6 bases). Germline-derived CDR1 and CDR2 are GTSNPN and SVGIG (reference sequence). The CDR3 totals 14 residues. Trimming removed 5 bases at V and 6 bases at J, with 17 bases between. CDR3 sequence reads: CAWGSNRAGQPQHF. Written as DNA, the CDR3 is TGTGCCTGGGGATCAAACAGGGCTGGTCAGCCCCAGCATTTT.

This clone was seen once. The V and J genes are TRBV5-1 and TRBJ2-6, with 10 bases identical to TRBD1. Trimming at V came to 3 bases and at J to 0 bases, leaving 12 bases not matched to a gene. CDR1 SGHRS and CDR2 YFSETQ come from the germline V gene. The CDR3 totals 20 residues. In nucleotides, the CDR3 is TGCGCCAGCAGCTCTAACCCGGGACAGGGGATAAGCTCTGGGGCCAACGTCCTGACTTTC. Translation gives CASSSNPGQGISSGANVLTF.

This clone was seen only a few times. The gene calls are TRBV30 and TRBJ2-7; 8 bases map to TRBD2. V lost 2 bases and J lost 6; bases outside the gene matches: 6. This CDR3 is 13 amino acids long. Germline V gene data show CDR1 as GTSNPN and CDR2 as SVGIG (reference sequence). CDR3 loop: CAWSIAGLGEQYF. CDR3 in DNA: TGTGCCTGGAGTATAGCGGGACTGGGCGAGCAGTACTTC.

CDR3 bases: TGTGCCAGAAGCTTGGCCAGGGTGCCCCGTAGGTGTGGGGTGTTGAGTTACTCCACAGATACGCAGTATTTT. It encodes CARSLARVPRRCGVLSYSTDTQYF. The chain employs TRBV5-3 and TRBJ2-3; weak D call: TRBD1 (5 bases). TRBV5-3 is reported as an ORF; its role is uncertain. This CDR3 is 24 amino acids long. Trimming shortened V by 0 bases and J by 2 bases, and 37 bases separated the two germline ends.

A few counts support this clone. The rearrangement joins TRBV2 to TRBJ2-2; D possibly corresponds to TRBD1 (5 bases). Per germline, CDR1 SNHLY and CDR2 FYNNEI. The CDR3 is 16 amino acids. The ends were cut back, 1 base at V and 0 bases at J, with 9 bases in the middle. DNA of the CDR3: TGTGCCAGCAGTGAAGGGTGGGGCTCGAACACCGGGGAGCTGTTTTTT. Amino acids: CASSEGWGSNTGELFF. Full variable domain (rest looked up from reference TRBV2 and TRBJ2-2): EPEVTQTPSHQVTQMGQEVILRCVPISNHLYFYWYRQILGQKVEFLVSFYNNEISEKSEIFDDQFSVERPDGSNFTLKIRSTKLEDSAMYFCASSEGWGSNTGELFFGEGSRLTVL.

The gene calls are TRBV6-1 and TRBJ2-3; a weak D match, TRBD1 (6 bases). The CDR3 runs to 13 residues. V lost 7 bases and J 2 bases, leaving 10 bases between the germline ends. Germline CDR1 MNHNS, CDR2 SASEGT. CDR3 in amino acids: CASTGALTDTQYF. In nucleotides, the CDR3 is TGTGCCAGCACAGGGGCCCTCACAGATACGCAGTATTTT.

This clone was detected once. This chain joins TRBV4-1 and TRBJ2-3, with TRBD2 matching over 11 bases. The V gene end was trimmed by 2 bases and the J gene end by 2 bases; junction bases not matched to a gene: 9. Germline CDR1 MGHRA, CDR2 YSYEKL. The length of the CDR3 is 18 residues. CDR3 in DNA: TGCGCCAGCAGCCAACATGCCGGGACTAGCGGTACCACAGATACGCAGTATTTT. This translates into CASSQHAGTSGTTDTQYF.

This chain uses TRBV5-1 with TRBJ2-5; TRBD2 is a possible D gene (5 bases). Trimming stripped 0 bases from V and 2 bases from J, with 8 bases between. This CDR3 is built from 14 residues. In germline, CDR1 is SGHRS, CDR2 YFSETQ. The CDR3 loop is CASSLVPGQETQYF. As DNA, the CDR3 is TGCGCCAGCAGCTTGGTCCCGGGGCAAGAGACCCAGTACTTC.

The CDR3 loop reads CASSTHRHTEAFF. The CDR3 DNA follows: TGTGCCAGCAGTACCCACCGACACACTGAAGCTTTCTTT. The chain is built from TRBV6-1 and TRBJ1-1; no reliable D call. The CDR3 contains 13 residues. Trimming cost V 5 bases and J 3 bases, with 10 bases left between them. Germline CDR1 is MNHNS and CDR2 is SASEGT.

The rearrangement uses TRBV15 and TRBJ1-1, with D possibly matching TRBD1 (6 bases). V was shortened by 1 base and J by 0 bases, with 15 bases between the two germline ends. Germline assignment: CDR1 LNHNV and CDR2 YYDKDF (reference sequence). The CDR3 has 17 amino acids. In DNA form, the CDR3 reads TGTGCCACCAGCAGAGGGGGGGCAGGGGCCTTGAACACTGAAGCTTTCTTT. This encodes CATSRGGAGALNTEAFF.

The genes are TRBV18 and TRBJ2-7; D is uncertain. Trimming removed 6 bases at V and 4 bases at J, with 16 bases between. Germline CDR1 is KGHSH and CDR2 is LQKENI. The CDR3 is 14 residues long. The CDR3 sequence is CASSADGRGYEQYF. The CDR3, as DNA: TGTGCCAGCTCGGCCGACGGTCGCGGTTACGAGCAGTACTTC.

The chain employs TRBV2 and TRBJ2-1; TRBD2 aligns across 13 bases. The CDR3 loop spans 13 amino acids. V dropped 8 bases and J dropped 9; count of bases not matched to a gene: 4. The germline gives CDR1 SNHLY, CDR2 FYNNEI. CDR3 residues: CASGRLAGGEQFF. In DNA form, the CDR3 reads TGTGCCAGCGGGAGACTAGCGGGAGGTGAGCAGTTCTTC.

V is TRBV11-2 and J is TRBJ2-7; TRBD2 agrees at 11 bases. CDR3 length: 16 residues. J gave up 2 bases and V 0 bases, and 3 bases lay outside the gene matches. The germline CDR1 and CDR2 sequences are SGHAT and FQNNGV. CDR3 in DNA: TGTGCCAGCAGCTTAGATGCTAGCGGGAGGACCTACGAGCAGTACTTC. It is translated as CASSLDASGRTYEQYF.

The chain has TRBV28 and TRBJ2-7, with TRBD2 matching 10 bases. V dropped 6 bases and J dropped 2; count of bases not matched to a gene: 7. This CDR3 has 15 amino acids. Germline V CDR1 and CDR2: MDHEN, SYDVKM. CDR3 region: CASRSFSGGTYEQYF. The CDR3 DNA reads as TGTGCCAGCAGGTCCTTTAGCGGGGGGACCTACGAGCAGTACTTC.

The chain is built from TRBV19 and TRBJ2-5; 10 bases are a match to TRBD2. Germline V gene lookup returns CDR1 LNHDA and CDR2 SQIVND (reference sequence). J lost 2 bases, V lost 3 bases, and 3 bases had no gene match. The CDR3 has 15 residues. CDR3 protein: CASSILLAGQETQYF. The CDR3 nucleotides are TGTGCCAGTAGTATCTTACTAGCGGGACAAGAGACCCAGTACTTC.

This chain connects TRBV25-1 to TRBJ2-4; possible D gene TRBD2, 6 bases. With 3 bases removed from V and 4 bases from J, the gap between germline ends came to 13 bases. The germline gives CDR1 MGHDK, CDR2 SYGVNS. This CDR3 comprises 15 residues. The CDR3 DNA follows: TGTGCCAGCAGTGAGGGTAGCGGCGGAAAAAACATTCAGTACTTC. It specifies CASSEGSGGKNIQYF.

About this clone itself: A junction end diverges from the germline sequence, so it may reflect a read error. The chain joins TRBV18 to TRBJ1-1; D unclear. Germline loops: CDR1 KGHSH, CDR2 LQKENI. This CDR3 has 13 residues. CDR3 protein: CASTPRISTEAFF. CDR3 in DNA: TGTGCCAGCACACCGAGGATTAGCACTGAAGCTTTCTTT.

The chain combines TRBV28 with TRBJ1-5; tentative D call: TRBD1 (5 bases). V was clipped by 11 bases and J by 1 base, with 12 bases between them. Germline loops: CDR1 MDHEN, CDR2 SYDVKM. The CDR3 covers 13 residues. The CDR3 nucleotides are TGTGCCGCAACGGGACGGAGCAATCAGCCCCAGCATTTT. Its translation is CAATGRSNQPQHF.

The V gene is TRBV19, the J gene TRBJ1-4, with D possibly matching TRBD1 (5 bases). Trimming took 5 bases from V and 10 from J, leaving 20 bases between them. The CDR3 runs to 15 residues. Germline values: CDR1 LNHDA, CDR2 SQIVND (reference sequence). CDR3 in amino acids: CASSHDRDAGRKLFF. As DNA, the CDR3 is TGTGCCAGTAGTCACGACCGGGACGCGGGCCGAAAACTGTTTTTT.

J is TRBJ1-2 and V is TRBV19; a weak D match, TRBD1 (5 bases). V lost 8 bases and J lost 2, with 18 bases in between. The CDR3 is made up of 15 amino acids. Germline-derived CDR1 and CDR2 are LNHDA and SQIVND (reference sequence). This chain's CDR3 is CASGGTDTSNYGYTF. The CDR3 coding sequence is TGTGCCAGTGGGGGGACGGATACTTCAAACTATGGCTACACCTTC.

This clone is a singleton in its sample. This chain connects TRBV7-9 to TRBJ1-5, with 8 nucleotides matching TRBD1. V lost 1 base to trimming and J lost 8 bases; unmatched junction nucleotides: 10. Germline lookup yields CDR1 SEHNR and CDR2 FQNEAQ (reference sequence). The CDR3 has 16 residues. The CDR3 reads CASSLDQGAYTEPQHF. The CDR3 bases are TGTGCCAGCAGCTTAGATCAGGGGGCCTATACGGAGCCCCAGCATTTT.

The J gene is TRBJ1-4, the V gene TRBV7-2; 11 nucleotides line up with TRBD1. Germline-derived CDR1 and CDR2 are SGHTA and FQGNSA. This CDR3 contains 15 residues. V dropped 3 bases and J dropped 7; count of bases not matched to a gene: 4. The CDR3: CASSFWTGGSEKLFF. The CDR3 DNA follows: TGTGCCAGCAGCTTCTGGACAGGGGGCTCTGAAAAACTGTTTTTT.

This rearrangement joins TRBV27 to TRBJ2-1; D not certain. CDR1 is MNHEY and CDR2 is SMNVEV in the germline V gene (reference sequence). This CDR3 is 17 amino acids long. V gave up 3 bases and J gave up 4 bases, with 19 bases separating them. The chain's CDR3 is CASSFLIQSGPYNEQFF. The DNA for the CDR3 is TGTGCCAGCAGTTTTCTCATTCAAAGTGGACCTTACAATGAGCAGTTCTTC.

J is TRBJ2-3 and V is TRBV5-1; 14 bases match TRBD2. CDR1 and CDR2 from the germline V gene are SGHRS and YFSETQ. This CDR3 comprises 17 residues. The junction had 9 bases not matched to a gene; V was cut back by 4 bases and J by 5 bases. DNA of the CDR3: TGCGCCAGCAGCCTTTTGACTAGCGGGAGGGCCAAAGATACGCAGTATTTT. It codes for CASSLLTSGRAKDTQYF.

The J gene is TRBJ2-7, the V gene TRBV4-2; possibly TRBD1 or TRBD2 for D (5 bases each). The length of the CDR3 is 13 residues. Germline lookup yields CDR1 LGHNA and CDR2 YNFKEQ. V was pared by 3 bases and J by 6 bases, with 12 bases between. The CDR3 spells CASSQIGTFEQYF. The DNA for the CDR3 is TGTGCCAGCAGCCAGATCGGGACGTTCGAGCAGTACTTC.

V usage is TRBV9 and J usage is TRBJ2-2; D ambiguous. Germline CDR1 SGDLS, CDR2 YYNGEE. This CDR3 is 13 amino acids long. Trimming stripped 0 bases from V and 4 bases from J, with 4 bases between. CDR3 coding DNA: TGTGCCAGCAGCGTAGCCCTCACCGGGGAGCTGTTTTTT. Translated: CASSVALTGELFF.